This T cell receptor beta chain was recovered during a study of beta chain features in type 1 diabetes. Study context: Summed over all samples, the examined sorted cells came to under 110,000,000.

This CDR3 is built from 12 residues. The ends were cut back, 11 bases at V and 8 bases at J, with 18 bases in the middle. CDR1 and CDR2 from the germline V gene are ENHRY and SYGVKD. The authors sorted CD4+ naive, central memory, regulatory and stem cell-like memory cells via CD45RO/CCR7/CD25/CD127/CD95/CD27. This clone has at least ten counts. Isolated RNA was reverse transcribed in full, so expressed TCRB transcripts were sequenced. Deep immunoSEQ sequencing covered naive, central memory and regulatory T cell samples. Clones were sequenced by immunoSEQ multiplex PCR, and TCRdb holds only the in-frame ones, with some missing. This sample yields about 160,000 clones, of which approximately 8.1% are seen a single time; 0.55% to 0.75% belongs to the top ten.

V and J are TRBV10-3 and TRBJ1-2; a possible D gene is TRBD1 (5 bases). The receptor was derived from a young man in good health. Material: central memory CD4+ T cells from blood. The DNA for the CDR3 is TGTGCCGTCTCCTCTGGGACTCGAGGCTACACCTTC. It specifies CAVSSGTRGYTF.